This TCR beta chain was observed in a study of T cells in Graves' hyperthyroidism and ophthalmopathy. Study-wide findings and caveats: In the analysis, a 13 V-J model separated ophthalmopathy from stable hyperthyroidism. Most thyroid clonotypes with frequency above 0.001 were detected in blood.

It was considered stable Graves' hyperthyroidism when ophthalmopathy did not progress within 18 months. 10 ml fresh peripheral blood yielded the PBMCs. TCR beta CDR3 regions were amplified from RNA. When the TCR CDR3 underwent first-round RT-PCR, the HTBI primer set was used. In TCRdb, the multiplex PCR reads were re-called with MiXCR into one record per CDR3 protein. The repertoire holds under 350,000 distinct CDR3 sequences, with over 20% as singletons. This clonotype was observed a few times. Its antigen remains unknown. This CDR3 has 16 amino acids. CDR1 is DFQATT and CDR2 is SNEGSKA in the germline V gene (reference sequence). V was clipped by 0 bases and J by 6 bases; unmatched bases: 7.

This sequence originates from a woman in her fifties or sixties with Graves' hyperthyroidism. The V and J genes are TRBV20-1 and TRBJ2-1; TRBD2 aligns across 11 bases. What was sequenced was blood. CDR3 region: CSARDWVLAGGNEQFF. CDR3 coding DNA: TGCAGTGCTAGAGATTGGGTCCTAGCGGGGGGCAATGAGCAGTTCTTC.